This T cell receptor beta chain stems from a study of blood T cell repertoires in COVID-19. For the study at large: Sites across the United States, Italy and Spain contributed samples from acute and convalescent COVID-19. Sources were T cells, B-cell-depleted T cells, or PBMCs; the material itself was cDNA or gDNA.

In the study's own analysis: Reference gene primer amplification yielded estimated nucleated cell counts. Clones were sequenced by immunoSEQ multiplex PCR, and TCRdb holds only the in-frame ones, with some missing. The DNA gave D and trimming, while V, J and clone size come from that table. The top ten clones hold about 0.74% of a sample with some 250,000 clones, 88% of them seen once. V gave up 4 bases and J gave up 1 base; unmatched junction bases: 0. CDR3 length: 15 amino acids. Germline V CDR1 and CDR2: MGHDK, SYGVNS. Material for sequencing was peripheral blood. The sequence was collected from a woman aged 25 to 45 with acute or convalescent COVID-19. The J gene is TRBJ2-2, the V gene TRBV25-1, with TRBD2 identical over 10 bases. The CDR3 nucleotides read TGTGCCAGCAGTGTAGCGGGAGGGAACACCGGGGAGCTGTTTTTT. Amino acid sequence: CASSVAGGNTGELFF.